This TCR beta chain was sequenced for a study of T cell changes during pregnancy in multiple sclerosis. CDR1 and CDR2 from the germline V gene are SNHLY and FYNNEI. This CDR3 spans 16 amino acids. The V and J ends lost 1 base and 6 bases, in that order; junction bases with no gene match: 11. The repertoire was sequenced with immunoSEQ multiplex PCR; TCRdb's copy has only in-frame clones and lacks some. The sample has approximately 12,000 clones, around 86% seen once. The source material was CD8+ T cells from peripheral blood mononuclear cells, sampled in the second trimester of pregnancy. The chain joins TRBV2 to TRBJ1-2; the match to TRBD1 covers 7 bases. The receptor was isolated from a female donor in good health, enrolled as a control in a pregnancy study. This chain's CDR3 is CASSEVKGGRVDGYTF. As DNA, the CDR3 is TGTGCCAGCAGTGAAGTGAAAGGGGGCAGAGTGGATGGCTACACCTTC.